These 9 T cell receptor beta chains came from one sample sequenced in a study of blood T cell repertoires in COVID-19. Method: immunoSEQ multiplex PCR; TCRdb's copy keeps in-frame clones and lacks some. The repertoire includes some 120,000 clones, 70% to 90% of them detected once, and about 1.6% sits in the top ten. The material sequenced was peripheral blood. The receptor set was obtained from a human donor in a cohort sampled during active COVID-19.

This clone was recorded once. The genes are TRBV28 and TRBJ2-3; weak D call: TRBD2 (7 bases). Per germline, CDR1 MDHEN and CDR2 SYDVKM. Trimming left V 3 bases short and J 3 bases short, with 13 bases between. The CDR3 sequence is 15 residues long. The chain's CDR3 is CASSLGGARTDTQYF. The CDR3, as DNA: TGTGCCAGCAGTTTGGGGGGGGCTCGTACAGATACGCAGTATTTT.

This chain links TRBV5-1 with TRBJ1-2, with a possible D match to TRBD1 (6 bases). The V and J ends lost 0 bases and 14 bases respectively, with 14 bases between them. Germline CDR1 is SGHRS and CDR2 is YFSETQ. The CDR3 runs 12 residues. DNA of the CDR3: TGCGCCAGCAGCTTGGAATCGACAGGCGAAACCTTC. This encodes CASSLESTGETF.

CDR3 in DNA: TGTGCCAGCAGCAAGGACAGGGGCCCCTACAATGAGCAGTTCTTC. Translated: CASSKDRGPYNEQFF. The chain joins TRBV9 to TRBJ2-1; 9 bases match TRBD1. This CDR3 region has 15 residues. CDR1 is SGDLS, CDR2 YYNGEE, per germline. Trimming cost V 4 bases and J 2 bases; bases outside gene matches: 4.

The chain has TRBV9 and TRBJ1-1; D ambiguous. Germline V gene data show CDR1 as SGDLS and CDR2 as YYNGEE. Trimming removed 2 bases at V and 1 base at J, with 6 bases between. The CDR3 is 13 residues long. The CDR3 here is CASSVGANTEAFF. CDR3 DNA sequence: TGTGCCAGCAGCGTTGGAGCGAACACTGAAGCTTTCTTT.

The chain links TRBV3-1 (or the pseudogene TRBV3-2) to TRBJ2-5; a possible D gene is TRBD2 (5 bases). Trimming took off 1 base at V and 1 base at J, with 10 bases between the two ends. CDR1 is LGHDT, CDR2 YNNKEL, per germline (reference sequence). This CDR3 comprises 15 residues. CDR3 amino acids: CASSQVSGSQETQYF. As DNA, the CDR3 is TGTGCCAGCAGCCAAGTTTCGGGGAGCCAAGAGACCCAGTACTTC.

This clone was counted between two and nine times. The junction departs from germline at one end; a sequencing error may be responsible. The rearrangement links TRBV7-7 to TRBJ2-1; 10 bases align to TRBD2. The CDR3 spans 16 residues. Germline V CDR1 and CDR2: SSHAT, FNYEAQ (reference sequence). For the CDR3, the DNA is TGTGCTAGCAGCCCTTCCGGGACTAGCGTACTCAATGAGCAGTTCTTC. It is translated as CASSPSGTSVLNEQFF. Full variable domain (outside the CDR3, taken from reference TRBV7-7 and TRBJ2-1): GAGVSQSPRYKVTKRGQDVTLRCDPISSHATLYWYQQALGQGPEFLTYFNYEAQPDKSGLPSDRFSAERPEGSISTLTIQRTEQRDSAMYRCASSPSGTSVLNEQFFGPGTRLTVL.

This rearrangement joins TRBV4-2 to TRBJ2-7; D is uncertain. This CDR3 has 16 amino acids. From germline, CDR1 is LGHNA and CDR2 YNFKEQ. The germline V and J ends were trimmed by 1 base and 2 bases, with 15 bases remaining between them. The CDR3 nucleotides read TGTGCCAGCAGCCAAGTGCAAGGAGCTCCTCCCTACGAGCAGTACTTC. It encodes CASSQVQGAPPYEQYF.

The CDR3 DNA reads TGTGCCAGCAGCTTCCCAACGGACAGCGGTGAAGTTGTCTCAGATACGCAGTATTTT. This encodes CASSFPTDSGEVVSDTQYF. The rearrangement links TRBV7-9 to TRBJ2-3, with a weak D call TRBD1 (6 bases). V lost 3 bases, J lost 4 bases, and 26 bases lay in between. Germline V gene lookup returns CDR1 SEHNR and CDR2 FQNEAQ (reference sequence). This CDR3 has 19 residues.

The chain is built from TRBV10-2 and TRBJ2-2, with TRBD2 matching 11 bases. With V trimmed by 4 bases and J by 6 bases, 22 bases remained unmatched. Germline lookup yields CDR1 WSHSY and CDR2 SAAADI. The CDR3 extends over 21 amino acids. DNA for the CDR3: TGCGCCAGCAGTGGCCCCTCCGGTGTTAGCGGGAGGGCCTCTAGGCCCGGGGAGCTGTTTTTT. Its protein is CASSGPSGVSGRASRPGELFF.